The present entry profiles one TCR beta chain with its context. Its binding antigen is unknown. Base qualities are not recorded, but no much larger clone differs from it by a single base. The CDR3 numbers 14 residues from cysteine through phenylalanine. Kept here is only the CDR3 DNA, which spans 42 bases and is read in frame from base 1. In the germline V gene, CDR1 corresponds to ENHRY and CDR2 to SYGVKD. The V and J ends are trimmed by 4 bases and 9 bases, leaving 16 bases between them. The data were taken from a study of blood T cells in healthy people across ages (dated by TCRdb to about 2015). Study-level background: In model experiments, template switching captured about one uniquely barcoded TCR beta cDNA molecule for every two T cells. Using the same blood draw, the study looked at two additional independent replicas of 1 million unique cDNA reads for two donors, one aged 18 to 30 and the other aged 80 or older. The study measured age-related changes in TCR beta repertoire diversity using deep sequencing normalized with unique cDNA molecular identifiers. The donors were split into four age groups: young (average around 17 years), middle-aged (nearly 40), aged (more than 55) and long-lived (more than 80). To avoid experimental bias, donors of different ages were spread randomly across the sequencing lanes.

The library was obtained by 5' RACE. Sequencing instrument: Illumina HiSeq 2500. A second 7 to 11 cycle PCR used a sample-barcoded 5' primer and a J-beta primer mix. Each TCR beta cDNA molecule received a unique molecular identifier from a template-switch 5' adaptor carrying 12 random nucleotides. Each sample yielded at least 2.5 million CDR3-containing paired-end reads. The Mint cDNA synthesis kit, primed by a TRBC-specific oligonucleotide, was used to synthesize first-strand cDNA from all RNA. Following uracil-DNA glycosylase treatment, all cDNA underwent a first 18-cycle PCR with the universal primers M1SS and BC2_uni_R. As for the authors' bioinformatics: Each sample was normalized by randomly selecting 1 million high-quality reads, each carrying a distinct molecular identifier. Reads sharing molecular identifiers were discarded rather than binned into consensus sequences. MiTCR, run with a Q25 quality threshold and the strictest error-elimination algorithm, handled CDR3 identification, clonotype clustering and error correction. Lower-bound total TCR beta diversity was estimated with a nonparametric unseen species model using Euler transformation. TCRdb trimmed public reads at Q25 via fastp, called clones via MiXCR and kept in-frame beta chains. Merged by CDR3 protein, the rows form single entries marked with the most common genes and DNA. The V and J calls shown here were made by TCRdb, not taken from the authors' results. This sample has about 1.5 million distinct CDR3 sequences in its table, and roughly two fifths of those were observed once. About 3.8% of the sample is in the top ten clones.

Results and caveats for the whole study, not just this receptor: A strong correlation was found between observed TCR beta diversity and the percentage of naive T cells measured by flow cytometry. As age increased, observed TCR beta diversity per million T cells dropped in a roughly linear way, and a significant reduction was already evident by age about 40. Since profiling was done on bulk unsorted PBMCs, naive and antigen-experienced compartments could not be conclusively compared. Because donor CMV infection status was unknown, age-related changes in expanded clonotypes were potentially confounded. Compared with the aged group, more naive CD4+ T cells, fewer expanded clones and increased TCR diversity were shown by the long-lived group, suggesting age selection. Estimates of total diversity from one million sequenced T cells were regarded as lower bounds and underestimates.

The roughly 39 donors, aged 6 to 90 years, were systemically healthy Caucasian individuals from Russia. Each donor gave approximately 9.3 milliliters of peripheral blood, collected into EDTA-treated Vacutainer tubes. Ficoll-Paque density-gradient centrifugation was used to isolate PBMCs, with at least 7 million per sample. Trizol reagent was used to extract total RNA from the PBMCs, yielding at least 5 micrograms per sample. The percentages of naive CD45RAhigh/CD27high T cells were determined by flow cytometry on a PBMC aliquot from every donor. In this chain, TRBV10-3 is recombined with TRBJ2-1, with TRBD1 perhaps the D gene, on 6 matching bases. Source material: blood. The TCR sequence derives from a woman aged 18-29 years in good health. The DNA sequence is as follows: TGTGCCATCAGTGTGGGTCAGGGGAGTTCTGAGCAGTTCTTC. Its coded protein is CAISVGQGSSEQFF.